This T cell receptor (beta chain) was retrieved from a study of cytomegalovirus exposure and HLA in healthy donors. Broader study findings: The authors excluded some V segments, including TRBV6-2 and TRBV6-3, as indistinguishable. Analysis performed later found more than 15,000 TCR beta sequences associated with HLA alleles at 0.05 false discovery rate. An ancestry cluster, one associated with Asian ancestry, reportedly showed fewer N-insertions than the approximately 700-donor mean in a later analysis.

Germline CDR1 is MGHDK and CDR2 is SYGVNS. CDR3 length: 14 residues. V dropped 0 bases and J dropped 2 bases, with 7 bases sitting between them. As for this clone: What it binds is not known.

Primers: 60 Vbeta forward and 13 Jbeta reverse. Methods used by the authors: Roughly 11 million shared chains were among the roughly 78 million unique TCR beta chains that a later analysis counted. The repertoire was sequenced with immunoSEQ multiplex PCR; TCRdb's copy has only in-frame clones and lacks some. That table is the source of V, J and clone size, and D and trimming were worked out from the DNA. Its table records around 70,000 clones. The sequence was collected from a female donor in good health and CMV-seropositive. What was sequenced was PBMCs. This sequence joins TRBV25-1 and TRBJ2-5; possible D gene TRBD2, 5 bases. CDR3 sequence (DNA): TGTGCCAGCAGTGAATATGGGAGACAAGAGACCCAGTACTTC. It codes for CASSEYGRQETQYF.